This TCR beta chain was identified during a study of blood T cells in healthy people across ages. Germline CDR1 reads MNHNS; CDR2 reads SASEGT. The CDR3 consists of 16 residues. The V gene lost 5 bases and the J gene lost 0 bases, with 11 bases spanning the gap. Alongside a J-beta primer mix, a sample-barcoded 5' primer served in a second PCR lasting about 7 to 11 cycles. TCRdb reprocessed the 5' RACE reads with MiXCR, giving one entry per CDR3 protein. This sample has about 1.6 million distinct CDR3 sequences, with about 32% found just once. The sequence came from a woman aged 25 to 39 in good health. Sequenced material: blood. The chain has TRBV6-1 and TRBJ2-6, with D tentatively TRBD1 (5 bases). The CDR3 protein is CASSRTSPSGANVLTF. The CDR3 nucleotides read TGTGCCAGCAGTAGGACAAGCCCCTCTGGGGCCAACGTCCTGACTTTC.